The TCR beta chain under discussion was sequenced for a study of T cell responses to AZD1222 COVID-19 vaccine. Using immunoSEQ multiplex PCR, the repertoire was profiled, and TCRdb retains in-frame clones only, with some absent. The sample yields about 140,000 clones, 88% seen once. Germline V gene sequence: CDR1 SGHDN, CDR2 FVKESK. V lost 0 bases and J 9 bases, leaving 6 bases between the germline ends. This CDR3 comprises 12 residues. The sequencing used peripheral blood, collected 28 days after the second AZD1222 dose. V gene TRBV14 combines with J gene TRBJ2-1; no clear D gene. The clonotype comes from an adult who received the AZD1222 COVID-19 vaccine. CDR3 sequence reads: CASSQDLAEQFF. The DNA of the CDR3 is TGTGCCAGCAGCCAAGATCTCGCTGAGCAGTTCTTC.